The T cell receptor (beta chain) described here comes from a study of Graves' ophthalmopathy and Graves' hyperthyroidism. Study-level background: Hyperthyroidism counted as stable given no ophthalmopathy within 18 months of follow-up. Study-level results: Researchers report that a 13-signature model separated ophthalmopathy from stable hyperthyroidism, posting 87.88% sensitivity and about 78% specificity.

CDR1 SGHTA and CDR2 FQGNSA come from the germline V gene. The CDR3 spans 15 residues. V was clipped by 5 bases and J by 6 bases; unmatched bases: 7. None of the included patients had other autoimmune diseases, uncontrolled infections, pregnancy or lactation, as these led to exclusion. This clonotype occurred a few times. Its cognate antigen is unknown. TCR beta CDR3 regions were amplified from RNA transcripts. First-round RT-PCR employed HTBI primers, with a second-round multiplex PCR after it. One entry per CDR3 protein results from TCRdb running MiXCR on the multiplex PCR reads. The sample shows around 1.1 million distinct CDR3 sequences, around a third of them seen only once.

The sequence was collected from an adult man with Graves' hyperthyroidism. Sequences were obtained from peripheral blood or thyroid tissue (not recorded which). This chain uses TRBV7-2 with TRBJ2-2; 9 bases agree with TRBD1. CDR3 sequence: CASSRGQGFAGELFF. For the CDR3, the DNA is TGTGCCAGCAGCCGGGGACAGGGTTTCGCCGGGGAGCTGTTTTTT. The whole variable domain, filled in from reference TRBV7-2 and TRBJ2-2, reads GAGVSQSPSNKVTEKGKDVELRCDPISGHTALYWYRQSLGQGLEFLIYFQGNSAPDKSGLPSDRFSAERTGGSVSTLTIQRTQQEDSAVYLCASSRGQGFAGELFFGEGSRLTVL.